The clone carrying this T cell receptor beta chain was picked up one time. What it binds is unknown. Libraries were prepared by immunoSEQ multiplex PCR; TCRdb keeps only in-frame clonotypes and omits some of them. The repertoire consists of about 72,000 clones, with about nine tenths occurring once and the leading ten covering roughly 27%. The data were taken from a study of T cell responses to AZD1222 COVID-19 vaccine. Germline lookup yields CDR1 MRHNA and CDR2 SNTAGT. After removal of 5 bases from V and 0 bases from J, the junction contained 6 bases not matched to a gene. This CDR3 spans 16 amino acids. Points from the study as a whole: Clonal diversity was possibly underestimated, and the donors were mostly white British, with more females.

V and J are TRBV6-4 and TRBJ2-1; 8 bases fit TRBD2. The sample consisted of peripheral blood, taken 28 days after the second AZD1222 dose. The receptor's source is an adult who received the AZD1222 COVID-19 vaccine. DNA for the CDR3: TGTGCCAGCAGTCTCGGGGGGGGGCGCTCCTACAATGAGCAGTTCTTC. It encodes CASSLGGGRSYNEQFF.